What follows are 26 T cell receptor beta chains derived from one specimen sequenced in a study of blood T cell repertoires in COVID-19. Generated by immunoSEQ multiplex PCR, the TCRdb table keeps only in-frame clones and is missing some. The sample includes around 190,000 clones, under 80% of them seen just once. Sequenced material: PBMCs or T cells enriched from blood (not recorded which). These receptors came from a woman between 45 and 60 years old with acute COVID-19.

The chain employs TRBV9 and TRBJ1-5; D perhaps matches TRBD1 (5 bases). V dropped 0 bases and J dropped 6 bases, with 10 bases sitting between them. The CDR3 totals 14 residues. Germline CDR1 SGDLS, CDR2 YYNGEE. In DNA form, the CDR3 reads TGTGCCAGCAGCGTAGCCCAGGGAGGTCAGCCCCAGCATTTT. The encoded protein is CASSVAQGGQPQHF. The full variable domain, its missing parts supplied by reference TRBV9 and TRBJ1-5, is DSGVTQTPKHLITATGQRVTLRCSPRSGDLSVYWYQQSLDQGLQFLIQYYNGEERAKGNILERFSAQQFPDLHSELNLSSLELGDSALYFCASSVAQGGQPQHFGDGTRLSIL.

The CDR3 DNA reads as TGTGCCAGCTCGCGGGACAGGGGAGACAATGAGCAGTTCTTC. Translated: CASSRDRGDNEQFF. The V and J genes are TRBV18 and TRBJ2-1; TRBD1 matches 10 bases. Trimming took 6 bases from V and 5 from J; bases not matched to a gene: 4. CDR1 KGHSH and CDR2 LQKENI come from the germline V gene. This CDR3 has 14 residues.

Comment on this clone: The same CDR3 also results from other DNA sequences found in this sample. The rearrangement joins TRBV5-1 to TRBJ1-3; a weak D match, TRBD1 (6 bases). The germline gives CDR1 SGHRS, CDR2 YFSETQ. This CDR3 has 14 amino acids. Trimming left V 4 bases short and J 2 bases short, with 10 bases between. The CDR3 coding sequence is TGCGCCAGCAGCCTACAGGGCGCTGGAAACACCATATATTTT. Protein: CASSLQGAGNTIYF.

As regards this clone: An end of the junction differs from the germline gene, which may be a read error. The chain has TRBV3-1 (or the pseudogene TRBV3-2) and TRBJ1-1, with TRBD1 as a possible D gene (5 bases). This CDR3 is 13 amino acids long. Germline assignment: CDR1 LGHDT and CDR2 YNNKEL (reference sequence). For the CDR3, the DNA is TGTGCCAGCAGCCAAGTACCTGACAGAGTGGTTCTCTTT. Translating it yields CASSQVPDRVVLF.

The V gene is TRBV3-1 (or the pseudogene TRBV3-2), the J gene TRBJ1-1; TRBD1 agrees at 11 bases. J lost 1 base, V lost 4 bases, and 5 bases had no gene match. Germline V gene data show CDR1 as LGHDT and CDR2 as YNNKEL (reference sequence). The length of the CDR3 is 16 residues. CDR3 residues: CASSRDRGRRNTEAFF. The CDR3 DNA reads TGTGCCAGCAGCCGGGACAGGGGGAGACGGAACACTGAAGCTTTCTTT.

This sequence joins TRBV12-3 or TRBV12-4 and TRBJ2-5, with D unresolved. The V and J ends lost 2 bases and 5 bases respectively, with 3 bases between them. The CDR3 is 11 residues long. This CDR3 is CASSLSETQYF. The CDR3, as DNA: TGTGCCAGCAGTTTATCGGAGACCCAGTACTTC.

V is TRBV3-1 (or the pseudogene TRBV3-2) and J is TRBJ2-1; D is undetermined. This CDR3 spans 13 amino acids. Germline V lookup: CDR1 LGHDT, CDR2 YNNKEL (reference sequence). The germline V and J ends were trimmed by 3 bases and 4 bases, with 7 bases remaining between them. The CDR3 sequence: CASSHSGYNEQFF. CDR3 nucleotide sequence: TGTGCCAGCAGCCACAGTGGTTACAATGAGCAGTTCTTC.

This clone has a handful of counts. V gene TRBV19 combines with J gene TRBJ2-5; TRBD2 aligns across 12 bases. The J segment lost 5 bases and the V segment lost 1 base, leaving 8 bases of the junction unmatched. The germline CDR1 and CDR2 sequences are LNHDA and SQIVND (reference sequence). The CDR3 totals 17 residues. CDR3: CASSIGSSGGARETQYF. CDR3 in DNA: TGTGCCAGTAGTATAGGGTCTAGCGGGGGGGCTAGGGAGACCCAGTACTTC.

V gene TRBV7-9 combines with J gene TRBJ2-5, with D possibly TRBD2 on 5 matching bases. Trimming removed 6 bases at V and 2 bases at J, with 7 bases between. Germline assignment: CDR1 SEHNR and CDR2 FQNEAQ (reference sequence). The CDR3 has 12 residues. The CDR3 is CASRGVQETQYF. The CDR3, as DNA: TGTGCCAGCAGGGGAGTACAAGAGACCCAGTACTTC.

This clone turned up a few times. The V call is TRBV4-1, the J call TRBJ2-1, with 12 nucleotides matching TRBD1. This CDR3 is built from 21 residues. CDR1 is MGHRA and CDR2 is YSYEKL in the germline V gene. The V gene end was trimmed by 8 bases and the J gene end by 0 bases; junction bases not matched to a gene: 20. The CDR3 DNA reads TGCGCCAGCCGACCAACACCGGGACAGGGGGCTCGAAGGAGCTCCTACAATGAGCAGTTCTTC. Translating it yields CASRPTPGQGARRSSYNEQFF.

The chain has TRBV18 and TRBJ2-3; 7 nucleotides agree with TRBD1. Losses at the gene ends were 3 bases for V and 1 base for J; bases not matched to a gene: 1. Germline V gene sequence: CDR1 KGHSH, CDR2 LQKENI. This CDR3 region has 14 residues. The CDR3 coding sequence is TGTGCCAGCTCACCCGACAGGGGCACAGATACGCAGTATTTT. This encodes CASSPDRGTDTQYF.

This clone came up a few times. CDR3 sequence reads: CASSEALSSGPTDTQYF. The CDR3 DNA follows: TGTGCCAGCAGTGAGGCCCTGAGTAGCGGACCCACAGATACGCAGTATTTT. The chain couples TRBV6-1 to TRBJ2-3; weak D call: TRBD2 (6 bases). The CDR3 runs to 17 residues. Deletions cut 3 bases from V and 2 bases from J, with 18 bases between. Germline V gene lookup returns CDR1 MNHNS and CDR2 SASEGT.

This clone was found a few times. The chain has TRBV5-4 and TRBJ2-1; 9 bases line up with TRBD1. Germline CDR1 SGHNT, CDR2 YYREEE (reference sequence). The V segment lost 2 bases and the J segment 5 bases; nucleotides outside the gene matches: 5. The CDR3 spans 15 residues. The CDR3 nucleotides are TGTGCCAGCAGCTTCCCGGGACAGGGAAACAATGAGCAGTTCTTC. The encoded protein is CASSFPGQGNNEQFF.

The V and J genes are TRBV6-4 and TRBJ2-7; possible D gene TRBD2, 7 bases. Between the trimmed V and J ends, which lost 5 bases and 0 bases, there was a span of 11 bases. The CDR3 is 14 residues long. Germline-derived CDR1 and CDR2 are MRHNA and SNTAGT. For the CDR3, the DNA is TGTGCCAGCAGTTGGCGGGGGCCCTCCTACGAGCAGTACGTC. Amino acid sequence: CASSWRGPSYEQYV.

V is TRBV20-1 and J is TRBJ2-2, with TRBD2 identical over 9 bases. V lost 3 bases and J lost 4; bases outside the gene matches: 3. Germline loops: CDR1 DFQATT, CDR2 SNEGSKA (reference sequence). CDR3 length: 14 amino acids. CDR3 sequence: CSASAGGFTGELFF. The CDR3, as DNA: TGCAGTGCTAGTGCGGGAGGGTTCACCGGGGAGCTGTTTTTT.

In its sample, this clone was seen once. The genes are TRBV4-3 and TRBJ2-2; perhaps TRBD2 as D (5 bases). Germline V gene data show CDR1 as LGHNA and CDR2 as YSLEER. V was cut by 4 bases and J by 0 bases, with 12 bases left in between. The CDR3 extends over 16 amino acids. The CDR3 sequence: CASSPEAEANTGELFF. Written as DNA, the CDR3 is TGCGCCAGCAGCCCAGAGGCGGAGGCGAACACCGGGGAGCTGTTTTTT.

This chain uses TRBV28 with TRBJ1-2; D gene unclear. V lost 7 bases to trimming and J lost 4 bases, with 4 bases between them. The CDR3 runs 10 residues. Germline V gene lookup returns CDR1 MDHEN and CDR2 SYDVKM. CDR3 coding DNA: TGTGCCAGCAAACTCTATGGCTACACCTTC. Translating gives CASKLYGYTF.

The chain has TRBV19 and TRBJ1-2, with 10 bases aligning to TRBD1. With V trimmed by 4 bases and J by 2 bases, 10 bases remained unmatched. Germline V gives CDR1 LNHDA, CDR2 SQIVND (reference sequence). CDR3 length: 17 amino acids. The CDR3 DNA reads TGTGCCAGTAGTACCCCGGGACAGGGGATCGGAAACTATGGCTACACCTTC. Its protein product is CASSTPGQGIGNYGYTF.

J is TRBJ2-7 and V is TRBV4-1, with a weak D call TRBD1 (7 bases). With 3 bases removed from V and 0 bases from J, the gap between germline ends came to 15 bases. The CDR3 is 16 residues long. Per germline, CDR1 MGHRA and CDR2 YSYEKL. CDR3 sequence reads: CASSQRAGGNSYEQYV. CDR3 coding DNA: TGCGCCAGCAGCCAGAGGGCAGGGGGGAACTCCTACGAGCAGTACGTC.

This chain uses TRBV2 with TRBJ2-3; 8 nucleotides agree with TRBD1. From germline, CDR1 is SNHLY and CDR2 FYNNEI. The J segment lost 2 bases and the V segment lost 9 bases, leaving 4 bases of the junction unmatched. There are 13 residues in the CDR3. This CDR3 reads CARQGVNTDTQYF. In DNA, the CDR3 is TGTGCCAGACAGGGGGTCAACACAGATACGCAGTATTTT.

CDR3 DNA sequence: TGCGCCAGCAGCTATAGCCCGTACAGGGGAAGGAACACTGAAGCTTTCTTT. This gives the protein CASSYSPYRGRNTEAFF. The chain combines TRBV5-1 with TRBJ1-1, with 7 bases that match TRBD1. Germline CDR1 and CDR2: SGHRS and YFSETQ. The CDR3 covers 17 residues. V was pared by 3 bases and J by 1 base, with 12 bases of the junction left unmatched. Looking up the rest from reference TRBV5-1 and TRBJ1-1 gives the full variable domain: KAGVTQTPRYLIKTRGQQVTLSCSPISGHRSVSWYQQTPGQGLQFLFEYFSETQRNKGNFPGRFSGRQFSNSRSEMNVSTLELGDSALYLCASSYSPYRGRNTEAFFGQGTRLTVV.

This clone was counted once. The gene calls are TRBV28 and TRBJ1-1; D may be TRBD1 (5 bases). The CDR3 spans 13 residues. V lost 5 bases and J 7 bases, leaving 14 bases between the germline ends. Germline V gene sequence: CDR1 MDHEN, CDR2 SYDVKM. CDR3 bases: TGTGCCAGCAGTCAGGGACTGGCGGGTGAAGCTTTCTTT. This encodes CASSQGLAGEAFF.

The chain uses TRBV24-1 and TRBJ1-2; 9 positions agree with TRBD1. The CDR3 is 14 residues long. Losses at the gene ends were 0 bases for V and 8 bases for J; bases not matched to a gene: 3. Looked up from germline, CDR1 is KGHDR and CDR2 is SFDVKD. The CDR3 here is CATSDLDRGWGYTF. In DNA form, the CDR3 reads TGTGCCACCAGTGATTTGGACAGGGGGTGGGGCTACACCTTC.

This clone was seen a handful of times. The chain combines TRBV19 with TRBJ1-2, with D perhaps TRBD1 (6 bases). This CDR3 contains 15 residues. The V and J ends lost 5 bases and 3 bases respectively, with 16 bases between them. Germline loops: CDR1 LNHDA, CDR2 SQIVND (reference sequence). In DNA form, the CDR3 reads TGTGCCAGTAGTGTGTTCAGGGGTGGGGACTATGGCTACACCTTC. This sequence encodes CASSVFRGGDYGYTF.

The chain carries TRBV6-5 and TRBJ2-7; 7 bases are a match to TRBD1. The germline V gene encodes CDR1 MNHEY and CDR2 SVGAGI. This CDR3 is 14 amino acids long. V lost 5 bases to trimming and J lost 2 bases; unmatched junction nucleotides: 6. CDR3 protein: CASSPYRGPYEQYV. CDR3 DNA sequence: TGTGCCAGCAGTCCGTACAGGGGACCCTACGAGCAGTACGTC.

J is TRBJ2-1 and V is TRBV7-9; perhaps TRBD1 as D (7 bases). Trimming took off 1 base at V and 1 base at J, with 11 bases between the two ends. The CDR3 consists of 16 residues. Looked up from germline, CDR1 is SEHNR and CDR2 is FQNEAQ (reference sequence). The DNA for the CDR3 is TGTGCCAGCAGCTTAGTGGCAGGGGGGTCCTACAATGAGCAGTTCTTC. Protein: CASSLVAGGSYNEQFF.